The 19 T cell receptor beta chains given below trace back to one sample, sequenced in a study of tumor and adjacent non-tumor tissue in lung cancer. Three rounds of nested PCR, following a modified ARM-PCR protocol, produced the TCRbeta library. MiXCR was run by TCRdb on the multiplex PCR reads, yielding one entry per CDR3 protein. The repertoire includes about 93,000 distinct CDR3 sequences, about 70% of them detected once, and about 17% sits in the top ten. RNA was extracted from bulk tissue without any cell sorting. The sequencing sample was made of lung tumor tissue. These receptors were taken from a man in his sixties with non-small cell lung cancer.

As for this clonotype: At one end, the junction sequence differs from germline, possibly due to a read error. The chain carries TRBV11-2 and TRBJ2-1, with 7 nucleotides matching TRBD2. Germline CDR1 reads SGHAT; CDR2 reads FQNNGV. This CDR3 is 15 amino acids long. The CDR3 coding sequence is TGTGCAGGCAGCTTGCGGCGGGAGATATACAATGGGCAGTTCTTC. Residues: CAGSLRREIYNGQFF. Filled out from reference TRBV11-2 and TRBJ2-1, the complete variable domain reads EAGVAQSPRYKIIEKRQSVAFWCNPISGHATLYWYQQILGQGPKLLIQFQNNGVVDDSQLPKDRFSAERLKGVDSTLKIQPAKLEDSAVYLCAGSLRREIYNGQFFGPGTRLTVL.

This clonotype occurred many times. The CDR3 is CASSQNSLNEKLFF. As DNA, the CDR3 is TGTGCCAGCAGCCAAAACTCACTGAATGAAAAACTGTTTTTT. The chain combines TRBV14 with TRBJ1-4, with D hard to call. Trimming shortened V by 2 bases and J by 5 bases, and 9 bases separated the two germline ends. The germline V gene has CDR1 SGHDN and CDR2 FVKESK. The CDR3 extends over 14 amino acids. The whole variable domain, remainder taken from reference TRBV14 and TRBJ1-4, is EAGVTQFPSHSVIEKGQTVTLRCDPISGHDNLYWYRRVMGKEIKFLLHFVKESKQDESGMPNNRFLAERTGGTYSTLKVQPAELEDSGVYFCASSQNSLNEKLFFGSGTQLSVL.

Worth noting for this clonotype: A much larger clonotype is one base distant, so this may be a read error. The chain combines TRBV5-4 with TRBJ2-7; D is perhaps TRBD1 (5 bases). Germline V gene lookup returns CDR1 SGHNT and CDR2 YYREEE (reference sequence). The CDR3 has 13 amino acids. CDR3 in amino acids: CANSLRQGNEQYF. CDR3 coding DNA: TGTGCCAACAGCTTGAGGCAGGGCAACGAGCAGTACTTC.

This sequence joins TRBV5-5 and TRBJ1-5, with TRBD1 as a possible D gene (6 bases). The CDR3 is 16 amino acids. CDR1 is SGHKS, CDR2 YYEKEE, per germline (reference sequence). V lost 5 bases to trimming and J lost 6 bases, with 21 bases between them. CDR3 in amino acids: CASSLEDSFWGQPQHF. In nucleotides, the CDR3 is TGTGCCAGCAGTTTAGAGGACAGTTTTTGGGGTCAGCCCCAGCATTTT. The full variable domain, its missing parts supplied by reference TRBV5-5 and TRBJ1-5, is DAGVTQSPTHLIKTRGQQVTLRCSPISGHKSVSWYQQVLGQGPQFIFQYYEKEERGRGNFPDRFSARQFPNYSSELNVNALLLGDSALYLCASSLEDSFWGQPQHFGDGTRLSIL.

This clonotype was recorded at least ten times. This chain uses TRBV12-3 or TRBV12-4 with TRBJ2-7; a possible D gene is TRBD1 (5 bases). The CDR3 covers 16 residues. The V and J ends lost 3 bases and 3 bases respectively, with 18 bases between them. CDR3 in amino acids: CASSFSGSRRGYEQYF. CDR3 DNA sequence: TGTGCCAGCAGTTTTTCCGGCTCGCGTAGGGGCTACGAGCAGTACTTC.

Comment on this clonotype: At one end the junction does not follow the germline gene, possibly because of a read error. The V gene is TRBV6-5, the J gene TRBJ1-2; D gene uncertain. The CDR3 is 13 residues long. The germline gives CDR1 MNHEY, CDR2 SVGAGI. CDR3: CSGSNPFRYGYTF. As DNA, the CDR3 is TGTTCCGGCAGTAATCCGTTCCGCTATGGGTACACCTTC.

A remark on this clonotype: A much larger clone is a single base away; this may be a read error. The chain has TRBV9 and TRBJ2-1, with a possible D match to TRBD2 (5 bases). The germline V gene has CDR1 SGDLS and CDR2 YYNGEE. The CDR3 loop spans 14 amino acids. The DNA of the CDR3 is TGTGCCAGCAGGGTAGAGTCGAGCCGGGGTGAGCAGTTCTTC. Encoded protein: CASRVESSRGEQFF.

In this sample, this clonotype turned up many times. The V gene is TRBV28, the J gene TRBJ1-6; perhaps TRBD1 as D (6 bases). The CDR3 is made up of 15 amino acids. Trimming shortened V by 6 bases and J by 7 bases, and 16 bases separated the two germline ends. Germline V gene data show CDR1 as MDHEN and CDR2 as SYDVKM. DNA of the CDR3: TGTGCCAGCAGATATTCGGGGGGCGAGAATTCACCCCTCCACTTT. Translation gives CASRYSGGENSPLHF.

This clonotype appeared many times. The CDR3 region has the DNA TGTGCCAGCAGTTTCCGCGCGGGAGGGCCTGCAGATACGCAGTATTTT. Its protein is CASSFRAGGPADTQYF. This rearrangement joins TRBV12-3 or TRBV12-4 to TRBJ2-3; 9 bases are shared with TRBD2. The CDR3 spans 16 residues. Losses at the gene ends were 3 bases for V and 4 bases for J; bases not matched to a gene: 8.

Comment on this clonotype: An end of the junction does not agree with germline; a read error may underlie this. The CDR3 spells CSICLARETQYF. The CDR3 region has the DNA TGCAGCATCTGCCTAGCGAGGGAGACCCAATACTTC. The rearrangement uses TRBV29-1 and TRBJ2-5, with D possibly being TRBD2 (6 bases). CDR1 is SQVTM, CDR2 ANQGSEA, per germline. The CDR3 consists of 12 residues.

Concerning this clonotype: It may be a read error: a sequence one base away is much more abundant. The CDR3 ends on some other residue instead of the conserved phenylalanine or tryptophan, so this is likely a read error. The CDR3 region is CSATDYSYNEQFV. CDR3 sequence (DNA): TGCAGTGCTACCGACTACTCCTACAATGAGCAGTTCGTC. The J gene is TRBJ2-1, the V gene TRBV20-1, with a weak D call TRBD2 (5 bases). Germline CDR1 and CDR2: DFQATT and SNEGSKA (reference sequence). The CDR3 totals 13 residues. Trimming removed 4 bases at V and 0 bases at J, with 7 bases between.

This rearrangement joins TRBV11-2 to TRBJ2-3; the D is unclear. The CDR3 is 15 amino acids. V lost 1 base and J 5 bases, leaving 13 bases between the germline ends. Germline V CDR1 and CDR2: SGHAT, FQNNGV. CDR3 nucleotides: TGTGCCAGCAGCTTAGTCCATGTTAACATAGATACGCAGTATTTT. The encoded protein is CASSLVHVNIDTQYF.

As to this clonotype: Relative to the germline gene, one junction end is altered; a read error may explain this. The chain links TRBV6-6 to TRBJ2-6; TRBD1 agrees at 8 bases. This CDR3 spans 16 amino acids. The germline CDR1 and CDR2 sequences are MNHNY and SVGAGI (reference sequence). CDR3 protein: CASSYVTGAGTNVLTF. The CDR3 nucleotides read TGTGCCAGCAGTTACGTGACAGGGGCTGGGACCAACGTCTTGACTTTC.

The chain has TRBV29-1 and TRBJ2-3, with 7 bases aligning to TRBD2. The germline CDR1 and CDR2 sequences are SQVTM and ANQGSEA. V shed 6 bases, J shed 4 bases, and the junction held 16 bases outside the gene matches. The CDR3 sequence is 16 residues long. This CDR3 reads CSVAGTIYRPPDTQYF. Here the CDR3 DNA reads TGCAGCGTGGCCGGGACTATCTACCGACCGCCAGATACGCAGTATTTT.

This chain uses TRBV5-1 with TRBJ2-5; TRBD2 matches at 13 bases. Germline V lookup: CDR1 SGHRS, CDR2 YFSETQ. The CDR3 length is 16 residues. Trimming removed 3 bases from V and 4 bases from J; junction bases left unmatched: 6. This chain's CDR3 is CASSSRTSGSSETQYF. DNA for the CDR3: TGCGCCAGCAGCTCCCGGACTAGCGGGAGTTCAGAGACCCAGTACTTC.

Concerning this clonotype: The junction shows a germline mismatch at one end, possibly a read error. The gene calls are TRBV6-5 and TRBJ1-1; maybe TRBD1 (6 bases). Germline V gene data show CDR1 as MNHEY and CDR2 as SVGAGI. CDR3 length: 15 amino acids. The CDR3 loop is CAISYRVQSQGRAFF. The CDR3 nucleotides are TGCGCCATCAGTTACAGGGTCCAGAGTCAGGGACGGGCTTTCTTT.

The chain combines TRBV20-1 with TRBJ2-3, with D perhaps matching TRBD2 (6 bases). The CDR3 length is 16 residues. Looked up from germline, CDR1 is DFQATT and CDR2 is SNEGSKA (reference sequence). Between the trimmed V and J ends, which lost 1 base and 0 bases, there was a span of 14 bases. The CDR3 here is CSARGQKGTSTDTQYF. Written as DNA, the CDR3 is TGCAGTGCTAGAGGGCAAAAGGGGACTAGCACAGATACGCAGTATTTT.

Regarding this clonotype: One junction end disagrees with the germline gene, perhaps due to a read error. The rearrangement uses TRBV12-3 or TRBV12-4 and TRBJ1-2; D perhaps matches TRBD1 (6 bases). This CDR3 region has 14 residues. CDR3 loop: CASSRARTAYCYTF. The CDR3 nucleotides read TGTGCCAGCAGCCGAGCAAGGACAGCCTATTGCTACACCTTC.

This clonotype showed up just a few times. At one boundary the junction diverges from the germline segment, which might be a read error. J is TRBJ2-2 and V is TRBV11-2; TRBD1 is a possible D gene (6 bases). The CDR3 is made up of 15 amino acids. The germline V gene encodes CDR1 SGHAT and CDR2 FQNNGV. The CDR3 loop reads CASSLKTGNTGELSF. The CDR3 bases are TGTGCCAGCAGTTTAAAGACAGGCAACACCGGGGAGCTGTCTTTT. Full variable domain (rest looked up from reference TRBV11-2 and TRBJ2-2): EAGVAQSPRYKIIEKRQSVAFWCNPISGHATLYWYQQILGQGPKLLIQFQNNGVVDDSQLPKDRFSAERLKGVDSTLKIQPAKLEDSAVYLCASSLKTGNTGELSFGEGSRLTVL.